The clone carrying this T cell receptor beta chain was picked up a small number of times. Assay used: immunoSEQ multiplex PCR; TCRdb lists only in-frame clones, some missing. Of around 140,000 clones listed, about 86% are singletons. This CDR3 contains 16 residues. V lost 5 bases, J lost 7 bases, and 11 bases stayed unmatched. Germline assignment: CDR1 MDHEN and CDR2 SYDVKM. The data are from a study of blood T cell repertoires in COVID-19. V is TRBV28 and J is TRBJ2-1; TRBD1 matches at 10 bases. The specimen was peripheral blood. The clonotype comes from an older woman with acute or convalescent COVID-19. As DNA, the CDR3 is TGTGCCAGCAGTCCCGGACCGACAGGGGGCCGAAATGAGCAGTTCTTC. It translates to CASSPGPTGGRNEQFF.